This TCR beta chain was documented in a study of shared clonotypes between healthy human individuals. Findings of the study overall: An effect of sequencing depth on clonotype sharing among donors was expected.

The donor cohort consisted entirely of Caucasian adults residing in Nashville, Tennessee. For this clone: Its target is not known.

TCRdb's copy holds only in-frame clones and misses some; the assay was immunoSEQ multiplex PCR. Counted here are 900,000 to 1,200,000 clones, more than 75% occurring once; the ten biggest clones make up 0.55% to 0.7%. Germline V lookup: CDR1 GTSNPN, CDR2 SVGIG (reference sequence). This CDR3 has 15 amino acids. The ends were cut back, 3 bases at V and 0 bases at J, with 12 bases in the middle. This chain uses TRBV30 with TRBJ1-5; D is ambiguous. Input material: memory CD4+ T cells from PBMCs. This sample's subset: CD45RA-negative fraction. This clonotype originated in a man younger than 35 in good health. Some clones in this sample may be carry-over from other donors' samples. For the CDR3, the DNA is TGTGCCTGGAGGGCTCCGGGATTTAGCAATCAGCCCCAGCATTTT. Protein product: CAWRAPGFSNQPQHF.